This TCR beta chain was documented in a study of technical replicates of blood from a handful of donors (dated by TCRdb to the late 2010s). The V end loses 4 bases and the J end loses 0 bases, and a stretch of 8 bases separates them. Per the germline V gene, SGHRS is the CDR1 and YFSETQ is the CDR2. Including cysteine and phenylalanine, the CDR3 has 14 amino acids. Only the CDR3 portion is preserved as DNA: 42 bases, with reading frame beginning at the first base. As regards this clone: What antigen it recognizes has not been identified. No clone much larger than this one lies a single base away; base qualities are absent.

Libraries were prepared through the immunoSEQ multiplex PCR assay. TCRdb re-hosts the immuneACCESS table, in-frame sequences only. Its copies lack some clones; in the studies checked, an unresolved V gene accounts for under half of them, and the cause for the rest is not known. The sample table lists 65,000 to 80,000 clones, approximately 93% of them with a count of one. Around 0.38% of the sample rests with the top ten. The specimen sequenced was T cells isolated from PBMCs. The sequence was obtained from a human donor in good health. This sequence uses TRBV5-1 and TRBJ1-5; the D gene lacks a confident call. The encoded CDR3 is CASSLGGSNQPQHF. The bases are TGCGCCAGCAGCCTCGGAGGTAGCAATCAGCCCCAGCATTTT.